This TCR beta chain was sequenced in a study of regulatory T cells in long-lasting Graves disease. Study as a whole: Persistent Graves' disease meant over 5 years of antithyroid drugs with positive TSH receptor antibodies.

Building of the TCR beta libraries involved iRepertoire HTBI primers and Arm-PCR of CDR3 regions. MiXCR, applied by TCRdb to the multiplex PCR reads, yields one record per CDR3 protein. The sample records a few hundred thousand distinct CDR3 sequences, roughly 20% being singletons. In its sample, this clonotype was seen many times. Antigen unknown. Study-level points and caveats: Relative to new patients (roughly 970), persistent patients exhibited greater sharing of public clonotypes (approximately 2,500).

Time point described: persistent/refractory GD, antithyroid drugs over 5 years with positive TRAb. The authors made the TCR library using RNA they extracted from PBMCs. CDR3 length: 15 amino acids. The V and J ends lost 5 bases and 1 base, in that order; junction bases with no gene match: 8. In germline, CDR1 is MDHEN, CDR2 SYDVKM. The clonotype comes from a woman aged 40 to 55 with Graves disease. Sequencing used peripheral blood mononuclear cells (PBMCs), obtained when the disease was refractory, from a patient treated with antithyroid drugs. V is TRBV28 and J is TRBJ2-7; 7 bases map to TRBD1. The CDR3 coding sequence is TGTGCCAGCAGTCCGCCCGGACAGGTTTCCTACGAGCAGTACTTC. This gives the protein CASSPPGQVSYEQYF. Using reference TRBV28 and TRBJ2-7 for the parts outside the CDR3, the full variable domain is DVKVTQSSRYLVKRTGEKVFLECVQDMDHENMFWYRQDPGLGLRLIYFSYDVKMKEKGDIPEGYSVSREKKERFSLILESASTNQTSMYLCASSPPGQVSYEQYFGPGTRLTVT.